This T cell receptor beta chain was retrieved from a study of T cell repertoires in cytomegalovirus infection. Study overall: HLA-B-restricted CMV epitopes that are well studied, plus recently identified HLA-C-restricted ones, were used by the study.

Findings and limits, study-wide: Dominant in the ex vivo response were TCR beta clonotypes restricted by HLA-C and specific for CMV.

TCRdb re-derived calls from the reads in MiXCR, one entry per CDR3 protein. The data hold around 570,000 distinct CDR3 sequences, with around two fifths observed a single time. The sample holds many counts of this clonotype. No antigen is known for it. There are 13 residues in the CDR3. With 5 bases removed from V and 1 base from J, the gap between germline ends came to 8 bases. Germline-derived CDR1 and CDR2 are SGHTA and FQGNSA. The TCR comes from a human donor in good health (CMV status not recorded). Some clones in this sample may be carry-over from other donors' samples. The specimen was cultured PBMCs, collected from culture after CMV antigen stimulation. The V gene is TRBV7-2, the J gene TRBJ1-1; perhaps TRBD1 as D (5 bases). The CDR3 nucleotides are TGTGCCAGCAGCGCGGACACGAACACTGAAGCTTTCTTT. Encoded protein: CASSADTNTEAFF.